This TCR beta chain was captured in a study of shared clonotypes between healthy human individuals. The repertoire was sequenced with immunoSEQ multiplex PCR; TCRdb's copy has only in-frame clones and lacks some. The sample shows about 1.5 million clones, approximately 96% of them seen only once. Note on this clone: Antigen unknown.

The CDR3 totals 15 residues. V was trimmed by 4 bases and J by 3 bases, leaving 17 bases between them. The germline gives CDR1 SGHRS, CDR2 YFSETQ. Study-level points and caveats: The sole specimen, blood, was sampled, and tissue repertoires likely differ.

Sequenced sample: naive CD4+ T cells sorted from blood. Subset given: CD45RA+ positively selected. The source is a man aged 25 to 45 in good health. The V gene is TRBV5-1, the J gene TRBJ2-7; TRBD1 or TRBD2 may be the D gene (7 bases each). Written as DNA, the CDR3 is TGCGCCAGCAGCCCAGCGACAGGGAGGGTCTACGAGCAGTACTTC. Translating it yields CASSPATGRVYEQYF.